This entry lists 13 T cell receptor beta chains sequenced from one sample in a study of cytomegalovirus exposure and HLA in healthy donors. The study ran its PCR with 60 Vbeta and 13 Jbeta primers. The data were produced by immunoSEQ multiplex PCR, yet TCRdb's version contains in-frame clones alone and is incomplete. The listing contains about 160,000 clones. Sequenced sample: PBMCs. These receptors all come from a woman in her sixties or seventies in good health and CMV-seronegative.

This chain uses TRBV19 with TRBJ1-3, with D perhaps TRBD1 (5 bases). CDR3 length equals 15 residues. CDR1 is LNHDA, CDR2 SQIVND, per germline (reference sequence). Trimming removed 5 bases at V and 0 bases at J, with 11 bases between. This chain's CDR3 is CASSGQGVSGNTIYF. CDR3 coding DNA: TGTGCCAGTAGTGGTCAGGGTGTCTCTGGAAACACCATATATTTT.

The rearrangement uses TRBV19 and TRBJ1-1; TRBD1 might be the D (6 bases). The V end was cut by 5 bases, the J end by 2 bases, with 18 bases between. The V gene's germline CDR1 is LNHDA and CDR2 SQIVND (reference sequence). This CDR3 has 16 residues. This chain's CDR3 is CASSLEHGTRNTEAFF. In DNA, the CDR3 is TGTGCCAGTAGTCTTGAGCACGGGACACGCAACACTGAAGCTTTCTTT.

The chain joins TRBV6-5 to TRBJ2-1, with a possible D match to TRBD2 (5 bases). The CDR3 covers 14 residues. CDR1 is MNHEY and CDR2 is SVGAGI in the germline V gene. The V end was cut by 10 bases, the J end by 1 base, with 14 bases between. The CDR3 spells CATSPGISYNEQFF. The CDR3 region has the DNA TGTGCCACAAGCCCCGGGATTTCCTACAATGAGCAGTTCTTC.

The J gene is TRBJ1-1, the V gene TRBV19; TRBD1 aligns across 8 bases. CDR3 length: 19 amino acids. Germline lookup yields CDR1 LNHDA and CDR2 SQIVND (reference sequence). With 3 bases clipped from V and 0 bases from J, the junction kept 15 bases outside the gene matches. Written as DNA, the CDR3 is TGTGCCAGTAGTATGGGACAGGTAATCCCTTCACTAATGAACACTGAAGCTTTCTTT. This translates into CASSMGQVIPSLMNTEAFF.

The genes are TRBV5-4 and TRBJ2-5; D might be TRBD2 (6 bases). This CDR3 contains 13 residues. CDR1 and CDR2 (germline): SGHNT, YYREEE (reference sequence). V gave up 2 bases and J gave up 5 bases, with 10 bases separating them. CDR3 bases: TGTGCCAGCAGCTTACGTAGCGGCGAGACCCAGTACTTC. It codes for CASSLRSGETQYF.

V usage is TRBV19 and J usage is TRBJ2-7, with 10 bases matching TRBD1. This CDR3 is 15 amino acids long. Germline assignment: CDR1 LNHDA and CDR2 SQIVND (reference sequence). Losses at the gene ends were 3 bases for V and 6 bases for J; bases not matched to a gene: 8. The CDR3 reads CASSITGTGVREQYF. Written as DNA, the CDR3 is TGTGCCAGTAGTATTACCGGGACAGGGGTACGCGAGCAGTACTTC.

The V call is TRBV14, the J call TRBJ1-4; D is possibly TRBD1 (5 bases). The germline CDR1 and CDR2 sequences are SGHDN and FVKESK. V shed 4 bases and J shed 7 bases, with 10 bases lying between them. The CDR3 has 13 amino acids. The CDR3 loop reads CASSPAGVEKLFF. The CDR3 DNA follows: TGTGCCAGCAGCCCAGCGGGGGTTGAAAAACTGTTTTTT.

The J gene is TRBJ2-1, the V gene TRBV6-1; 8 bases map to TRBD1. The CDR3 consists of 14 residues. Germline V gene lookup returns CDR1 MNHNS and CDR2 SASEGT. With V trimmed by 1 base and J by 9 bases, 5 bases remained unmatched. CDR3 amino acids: CASSEVTGVREQFF. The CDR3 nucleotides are TGTGCCAGCAGTGAAGTGACAGGGGTTCGTGAGCAGTTCTTC.

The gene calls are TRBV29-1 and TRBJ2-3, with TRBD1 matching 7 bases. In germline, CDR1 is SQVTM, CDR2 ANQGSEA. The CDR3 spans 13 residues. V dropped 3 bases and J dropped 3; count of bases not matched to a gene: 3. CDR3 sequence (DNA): TGCAGCGTTGAGAGGACAGGAACAGATACGCAGTATTTT. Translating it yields CSVERTGTDTQYF.

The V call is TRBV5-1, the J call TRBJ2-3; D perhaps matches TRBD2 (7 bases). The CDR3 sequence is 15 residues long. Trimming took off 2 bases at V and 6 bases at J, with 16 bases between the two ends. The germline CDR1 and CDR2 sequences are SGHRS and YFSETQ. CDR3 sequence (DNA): TGCGCCAGCAGCTTAATTGTCGAGGGGGGGGATACGCAGTATTTT. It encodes CASSLIVEGGDTQYF.

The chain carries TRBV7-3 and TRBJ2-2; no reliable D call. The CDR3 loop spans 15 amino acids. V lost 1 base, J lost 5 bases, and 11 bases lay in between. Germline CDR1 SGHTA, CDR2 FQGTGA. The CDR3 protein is CASSLNPQMTGELFF. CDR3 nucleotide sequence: TGTGCCAGCAGCTTAAACCCCCAGATGACCGGGGAGCTGTTTTTT.

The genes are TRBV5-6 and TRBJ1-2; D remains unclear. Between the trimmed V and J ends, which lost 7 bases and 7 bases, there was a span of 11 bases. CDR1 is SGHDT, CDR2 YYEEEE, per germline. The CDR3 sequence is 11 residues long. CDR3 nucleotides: TGTGCCAGCTTCCGGTCCGGTGGCTACACCTTC. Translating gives CASFRSGGYTF. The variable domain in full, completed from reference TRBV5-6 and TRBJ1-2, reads DAGVTQSPTHLIKTRGQQVTLRCSPKSGHDTVSWYQQALGQGPQFIFQYYEEEERQRGNFPDRFSGHQFPNYSSELNVNALLLGDSALYLCASFRSGGYTFGSGTRLTVV.

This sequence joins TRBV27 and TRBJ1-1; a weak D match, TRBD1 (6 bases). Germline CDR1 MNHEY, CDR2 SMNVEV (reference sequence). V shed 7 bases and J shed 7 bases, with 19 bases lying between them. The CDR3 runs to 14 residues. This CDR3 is CASIITGGGGEAFF. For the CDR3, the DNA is TGTGCCAGCATCATAACCGGGGGCGGGGGTGAAGCTTTCTTT.